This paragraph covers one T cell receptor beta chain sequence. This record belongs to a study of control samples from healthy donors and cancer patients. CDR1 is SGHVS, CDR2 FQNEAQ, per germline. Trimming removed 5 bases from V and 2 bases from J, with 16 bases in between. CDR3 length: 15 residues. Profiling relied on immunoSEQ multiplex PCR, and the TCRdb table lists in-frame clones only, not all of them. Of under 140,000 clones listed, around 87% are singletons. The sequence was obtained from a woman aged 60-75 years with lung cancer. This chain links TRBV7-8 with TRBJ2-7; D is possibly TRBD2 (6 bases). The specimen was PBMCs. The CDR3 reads CASSLLGGATYEQYF. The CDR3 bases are TGTGCCAGCAGCCTTCTCGGGGGAGCCACCTACGAGCAGTACTTC.